Below, 2 T cell receptor beta chains from the same sample are listed, as sequenced in a study of tumor-infiltrating lymphocytes in primary liver carcinoma. Co-extraction of RNA and DNA was performed on about 20-33 mg of unsorted bulk tissue. Priming with a constant-region primer yielded TCR beta cDNA from 400 to 550 ng total RNA. Three nested multiplex PCR rounds, a slightly modified ARM-PCR, produced the libraries for TCR beta. TRBV1-TRBV30 forward primers paired with a C-beta reverse primer drove the first two PCR rounds, roughly 10 cycles each. TCRdb reprocessed the multiplex PCR reads with MiXCR, giving one entry per CDR3 protein. This sample has about 84,000 distinct CDR3 sequences, with around 70% found just once. Sequencing was carried out using liver tumor tissue from sampling region 1. Subset described: tumor region T1, superior pole. These receptors all come from a man aged 35 to 55 with primary liver carcinoma and hepatitis B virus infection.

In its sample, this clonotype was seen many times. The gene calls are TRBV6-5 and TRBJ1-1; TRBD1 aligns across 9 bases. J gave up 1 base and V 2 bases, and 8 bases lay outside the gene matches. Germline V gives CDR1 MNHEY, CDR2 SVGAGI. The CDR3 sequence is 17 residues long. CDR3 coding DNA: TGTGCCAGCAGTTACACCACATCGGGACAGGGGAACACTGAAGCTTTCTTT. This codes for CASSYTTSGQGNTEAFF.

With regard to this clonotype: Just one base apart from a much larger clone, this may be a read error. The chain combines TRBV2 with TRBJ2-7; no reliable D call. V dropped 4 bases and J dropped 3 bases, with 10 bases sitting between them. Germline-derived CDR1 and CDR2 are SNHLY and FYNNEI. This CDR3 is built from 13 residues. In DNA, the CDR3 is TGTGCCAGCAGTGCGGTCCTCGTCTACGAGCAGTACTTC. Translation: CASSAVLVYEQYF. Combining the CDR3 with reference TRBV2 and TRBJ2-7 gives the whole variable domain EPEVTQTPSHQVTQMGQEVILRCVPISNHLYFYWYRQILGQKVEFLVSFYNNEISEKSEIFDDQFSVERPDGSNFTLKIRSTKLEDSAMYFCASSAVLVYEQYFGPGTRLTVT.